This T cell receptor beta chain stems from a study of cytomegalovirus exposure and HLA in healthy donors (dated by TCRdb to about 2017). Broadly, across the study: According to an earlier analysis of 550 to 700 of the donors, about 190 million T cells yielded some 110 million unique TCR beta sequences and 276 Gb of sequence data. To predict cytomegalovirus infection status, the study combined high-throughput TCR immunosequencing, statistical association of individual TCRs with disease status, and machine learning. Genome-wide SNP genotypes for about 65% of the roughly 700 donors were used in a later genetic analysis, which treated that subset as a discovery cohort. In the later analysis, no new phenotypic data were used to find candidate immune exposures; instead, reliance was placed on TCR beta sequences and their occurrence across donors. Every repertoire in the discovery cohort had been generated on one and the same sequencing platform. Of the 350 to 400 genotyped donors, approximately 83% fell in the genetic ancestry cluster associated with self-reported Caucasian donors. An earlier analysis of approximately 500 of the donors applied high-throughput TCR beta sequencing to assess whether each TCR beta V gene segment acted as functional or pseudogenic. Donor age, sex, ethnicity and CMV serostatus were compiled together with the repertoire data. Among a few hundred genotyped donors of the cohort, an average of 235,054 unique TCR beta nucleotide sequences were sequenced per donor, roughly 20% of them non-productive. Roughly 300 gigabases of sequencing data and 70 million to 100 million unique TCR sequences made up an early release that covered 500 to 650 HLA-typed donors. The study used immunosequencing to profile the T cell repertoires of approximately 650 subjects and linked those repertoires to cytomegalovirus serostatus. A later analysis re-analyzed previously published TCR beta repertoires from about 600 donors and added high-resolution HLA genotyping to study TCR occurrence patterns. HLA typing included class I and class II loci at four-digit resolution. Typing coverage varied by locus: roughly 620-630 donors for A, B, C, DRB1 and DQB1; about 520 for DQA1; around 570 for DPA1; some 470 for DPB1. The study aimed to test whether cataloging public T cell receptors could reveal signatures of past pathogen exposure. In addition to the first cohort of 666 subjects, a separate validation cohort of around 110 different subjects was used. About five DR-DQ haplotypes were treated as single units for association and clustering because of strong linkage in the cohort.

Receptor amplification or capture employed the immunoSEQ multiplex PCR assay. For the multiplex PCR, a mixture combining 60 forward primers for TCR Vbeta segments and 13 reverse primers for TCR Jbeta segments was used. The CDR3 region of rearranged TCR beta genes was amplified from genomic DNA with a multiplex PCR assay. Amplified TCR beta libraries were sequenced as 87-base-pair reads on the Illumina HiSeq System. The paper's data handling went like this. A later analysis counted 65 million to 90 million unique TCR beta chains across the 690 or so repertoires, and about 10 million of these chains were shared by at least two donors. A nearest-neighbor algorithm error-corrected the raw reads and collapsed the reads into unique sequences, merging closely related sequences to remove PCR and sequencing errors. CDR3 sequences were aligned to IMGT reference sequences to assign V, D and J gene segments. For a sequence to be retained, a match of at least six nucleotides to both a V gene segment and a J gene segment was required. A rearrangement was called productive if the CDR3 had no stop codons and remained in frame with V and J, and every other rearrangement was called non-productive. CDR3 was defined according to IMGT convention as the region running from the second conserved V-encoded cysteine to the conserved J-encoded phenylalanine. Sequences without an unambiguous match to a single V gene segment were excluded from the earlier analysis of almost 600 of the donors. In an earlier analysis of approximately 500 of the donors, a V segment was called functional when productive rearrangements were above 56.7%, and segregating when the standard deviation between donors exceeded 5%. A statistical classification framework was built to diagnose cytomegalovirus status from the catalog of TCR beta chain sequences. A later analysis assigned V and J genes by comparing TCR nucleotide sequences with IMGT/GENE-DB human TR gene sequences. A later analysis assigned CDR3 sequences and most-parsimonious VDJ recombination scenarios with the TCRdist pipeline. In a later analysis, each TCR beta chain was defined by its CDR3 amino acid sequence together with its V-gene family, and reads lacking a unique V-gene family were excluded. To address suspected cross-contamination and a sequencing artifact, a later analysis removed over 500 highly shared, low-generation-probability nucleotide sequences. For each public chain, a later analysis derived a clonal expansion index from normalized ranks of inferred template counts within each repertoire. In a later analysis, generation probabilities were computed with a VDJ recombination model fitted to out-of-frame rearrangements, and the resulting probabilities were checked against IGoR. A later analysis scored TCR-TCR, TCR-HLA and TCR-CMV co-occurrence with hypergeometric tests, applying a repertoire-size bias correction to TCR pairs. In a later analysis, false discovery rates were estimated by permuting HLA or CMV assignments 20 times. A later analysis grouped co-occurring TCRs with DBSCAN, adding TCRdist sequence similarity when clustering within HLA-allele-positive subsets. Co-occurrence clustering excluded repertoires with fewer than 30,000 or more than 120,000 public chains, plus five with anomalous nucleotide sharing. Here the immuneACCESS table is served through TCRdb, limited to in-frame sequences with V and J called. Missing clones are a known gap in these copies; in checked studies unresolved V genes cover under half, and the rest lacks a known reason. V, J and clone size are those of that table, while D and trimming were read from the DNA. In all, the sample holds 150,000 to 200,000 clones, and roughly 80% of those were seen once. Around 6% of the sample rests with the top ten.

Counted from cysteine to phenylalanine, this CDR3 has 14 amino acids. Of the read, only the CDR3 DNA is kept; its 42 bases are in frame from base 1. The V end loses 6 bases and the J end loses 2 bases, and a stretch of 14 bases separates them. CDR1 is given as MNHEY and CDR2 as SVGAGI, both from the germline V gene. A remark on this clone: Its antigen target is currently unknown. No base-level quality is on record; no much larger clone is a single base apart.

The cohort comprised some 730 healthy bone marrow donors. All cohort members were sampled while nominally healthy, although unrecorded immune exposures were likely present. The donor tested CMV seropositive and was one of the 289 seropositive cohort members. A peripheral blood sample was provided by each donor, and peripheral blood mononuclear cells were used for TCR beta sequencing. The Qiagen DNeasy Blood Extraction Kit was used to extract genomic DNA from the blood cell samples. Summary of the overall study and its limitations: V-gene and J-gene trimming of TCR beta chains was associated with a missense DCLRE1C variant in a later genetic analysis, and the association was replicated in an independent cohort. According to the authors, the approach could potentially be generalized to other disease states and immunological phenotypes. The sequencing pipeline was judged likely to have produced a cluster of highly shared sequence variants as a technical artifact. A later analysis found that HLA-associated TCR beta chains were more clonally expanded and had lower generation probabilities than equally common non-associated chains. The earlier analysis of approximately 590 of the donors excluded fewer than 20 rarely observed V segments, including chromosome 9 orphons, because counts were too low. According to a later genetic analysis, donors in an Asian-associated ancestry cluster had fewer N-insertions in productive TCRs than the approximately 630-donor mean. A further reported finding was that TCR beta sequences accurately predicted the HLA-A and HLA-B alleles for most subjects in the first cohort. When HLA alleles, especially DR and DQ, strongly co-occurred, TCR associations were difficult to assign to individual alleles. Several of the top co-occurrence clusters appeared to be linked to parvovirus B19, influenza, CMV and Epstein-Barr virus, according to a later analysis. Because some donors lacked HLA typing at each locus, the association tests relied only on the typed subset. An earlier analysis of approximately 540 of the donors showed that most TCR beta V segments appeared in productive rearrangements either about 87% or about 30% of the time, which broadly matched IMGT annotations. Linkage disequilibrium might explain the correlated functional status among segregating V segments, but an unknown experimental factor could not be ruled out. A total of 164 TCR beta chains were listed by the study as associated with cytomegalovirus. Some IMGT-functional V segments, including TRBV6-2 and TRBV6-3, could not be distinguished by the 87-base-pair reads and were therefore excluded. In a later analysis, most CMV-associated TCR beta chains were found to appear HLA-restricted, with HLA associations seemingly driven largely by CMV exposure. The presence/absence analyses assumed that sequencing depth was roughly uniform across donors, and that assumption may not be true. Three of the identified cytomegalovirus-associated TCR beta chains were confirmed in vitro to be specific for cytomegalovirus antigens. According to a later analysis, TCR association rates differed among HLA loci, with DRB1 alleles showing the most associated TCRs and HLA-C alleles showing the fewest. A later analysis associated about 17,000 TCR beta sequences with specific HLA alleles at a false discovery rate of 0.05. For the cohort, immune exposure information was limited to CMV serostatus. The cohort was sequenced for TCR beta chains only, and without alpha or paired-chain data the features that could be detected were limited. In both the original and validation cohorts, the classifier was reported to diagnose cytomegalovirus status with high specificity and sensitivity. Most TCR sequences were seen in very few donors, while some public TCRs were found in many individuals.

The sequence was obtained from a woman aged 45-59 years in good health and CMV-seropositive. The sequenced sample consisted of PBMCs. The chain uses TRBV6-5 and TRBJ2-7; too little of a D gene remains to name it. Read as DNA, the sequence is TGTGCCAGCAGCTCTACGGTGAGCCCCTACGAGCAGTACTTC. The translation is CASSSTVSPYEQYF.